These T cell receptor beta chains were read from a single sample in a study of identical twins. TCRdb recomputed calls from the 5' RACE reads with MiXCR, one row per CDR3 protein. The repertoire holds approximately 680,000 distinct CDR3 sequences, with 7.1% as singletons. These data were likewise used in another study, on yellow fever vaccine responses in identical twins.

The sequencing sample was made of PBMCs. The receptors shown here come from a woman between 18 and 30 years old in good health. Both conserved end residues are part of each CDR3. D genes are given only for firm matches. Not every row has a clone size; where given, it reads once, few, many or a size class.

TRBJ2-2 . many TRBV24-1 TGTGCCACCAGTGATGCAGGCCCTGGCGGGGAGCTGTTTTTT CATSDAGPGGELFF
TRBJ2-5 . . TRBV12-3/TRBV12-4 TGTGCCAGCGCCCCCAGGGACCCCCCGGGGACCCAGTACTTC CASAPRDPPGTQYF
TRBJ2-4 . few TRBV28 TGTGCCAGCAGTTCCCCGAGCATTCAGTACTTC CASSSPSIQYF
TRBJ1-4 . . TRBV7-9 TGTGCCAGCACCCGTTCCCAGGGAGGCGAAAAACTGTTTTTT CASTRSQGGEKLFF
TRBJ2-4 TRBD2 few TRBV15 TGTGCCACCAGCAGAGTGGTCGGGGCGGGGGGGGCTATTCAGTACTTC CATSRVVGAGGAIQYF
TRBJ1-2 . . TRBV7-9 TGTGCCAGCAGCTCTGGACAGCTAGCTAACTATGGCTACACCTTC CASSSGQLANYGYTF
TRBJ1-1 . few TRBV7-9 TGTGCCAGCACCCTCGGGGTAGGGAACACTGAAGCTTTCTTT CASTLGVGNTEAFF
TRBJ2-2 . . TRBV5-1 TGCGCCAGCAGCTTGGCGGTTTTAGGGGACACCGGGGAGCTGTTTTTT CASSLAVLGDTGELFF
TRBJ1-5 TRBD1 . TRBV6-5 TGTGCCAGCAGTTACAGCCCAGGGGGATCAGGTCAGCCCCAGCATTTT CASSYSPGGSGQPQHF
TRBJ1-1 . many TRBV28 TGTGCCAGCAGTTTTCAGGGGAAAGGAATCGCTGAAGCTTTCTTT CASSFQGKGIAEAFF
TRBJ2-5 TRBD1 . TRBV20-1 TGCAGTGCTCCAATACACAGGGGGCATCAAGAGACCCAGTACTTC CSAPIHRGHQETQYF
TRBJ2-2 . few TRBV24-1 TGTGCCACCAGTGATTTTGGCTCCGGGGAGCTGTTTTTT CATSDFGSGELFF
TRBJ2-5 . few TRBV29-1 TGCAGCGTTGGAGTAGTCGGCAAGTCCCTGATTCCAGAGACCCAGTACTTC CSVGVVGKSLIPETQYF
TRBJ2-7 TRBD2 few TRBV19 TGTGCCAGTAGTATAGGCGGGAGTCTCCACGAGCAGTACTTC CASSIGGSLHEQYF
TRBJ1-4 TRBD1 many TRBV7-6 TGTGCCAGCAGCTTAGGGGGACAGTCTAATGAAAAACTGTTTTTT CASSLGGQSNEKLFF
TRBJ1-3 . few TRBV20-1 TGCAGTGCTTCTAGGGACGTAACCTCTGGAAACACCATATATTTT CSASRDVTSGNTIYF
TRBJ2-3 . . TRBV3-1 TGTGCCAGCAGCCCTCGACGGACTTCGCTCAGCACAGATACGCAGTATTTT CASSPRRTSLSTDTQYF
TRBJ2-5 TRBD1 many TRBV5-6 TGTGCCAGCAGCTTAGGGACAGGAGAACAAGAGACCCAGTACTTC CASSLGTGEQETQYF
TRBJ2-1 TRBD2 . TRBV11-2 TGTGCCAGCAGCTTAGTTTCGGGTGGCGGGGGGGGACCGGCCAATGAGCAGTTCTTC CASSLVSGGGGGPANEQFF
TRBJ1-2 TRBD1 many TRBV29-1 TGCAGCGTTGTTGGACAGGGGGCTAACTATGGCTACACCTTC CSVVGQGANYGYTF
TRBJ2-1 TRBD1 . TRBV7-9 TGTGCCAGCAGCCGAAACGAAGGACAGGGAGGTGGGAATGAGCAGTTCTTC CASSRNEGQGGGNEQFF
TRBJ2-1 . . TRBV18 TGTGCCAGCTCCCCTGAAGATGACGCTGGAGGTGAGCAGTTCTTC CASSPEDDAGGEQFF
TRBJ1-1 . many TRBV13 TGTGCCAGCAGCTTAGGCCCCCGAGCGAACACTGAAGCTTTCTTT CASSLGPRANTEAFF
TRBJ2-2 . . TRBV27 TGTGCCAGCAGTTTATTTAATTGGGACACCGCCACCGGGGAGCTGTTTTTT CASSLFNWDTATGELFF